The 21 T cell receptor beta chains presented below share a single source sample, sequenced in a study of blood T cells in healthy people across ages. A second 7 to 11 cycle PCR used barcoded and J-beta primers. TCRdb called the 5' RACE reads again in MiXCR, with one record for every CDR3 protein. The table records approximately 850,000 distinct CDR3 sequences, approximately 44% of them present only once. The specimen sequenced was blood. The source is a man in his fifties or sixties in good health.

This chain connects TRBV3-1 to TRBJ2-3; D uncertain. CDR1 LGHDT and CDR2 YNNKEL come from the germline V gene (reference sequence). The CDR3 is made up of 15 amino acids. The V gene lost 4 bases and the J gene lost 0 bases, with 11 bases spanning the gap. The CDR3 protein is CASSPQATSTDTQYF. The CDR3 DNA sequence: TGTGCCAGCAGCCCCCAGGCCACTAGCACAGATACGCAGTATTTT.

The J gene is TRBJ1-4, the V gene TRBV20-1; a possible D gene is TRBD1 (5 bases). V shed 4 bases and J shed 5 bases, with 11 bases lying between them. Germline V gene lookup returns CDR1 DFQATT and CDR2 SNEGSKA (reference sequence). The CDR3 spans 13 residues. For the CDR3, the DNA is TGCAGTGCTACCGGGACCCAAAATGAAAAACTGTTTTTT. Translating gives CSATGTQNEKLFF.

This clonotype came up a few times. V and J are TRBV3-1 and TRBJ2-5; D perhaps matches TRBD2 (6 bases). V lost 0 bases to trimming and J lost 5 bases, with 22 bases between them. The CDR3 is 18 amino acids. Germline loops: CDR1 LGHDT, CDR2 YNNKEL (reference sequence). In DNA, the CDR3 is TGTGCCAGCAGCCAAGAGTCCGCTGGGACTGGAGATTATGAGACCCAGTACTTC. Translating it yields CASSQESAGTGDYETQYF.

The chain employs TRBV20-1 and TRBJ2-1; TRBD1 matches 8 bases. Germline values: CDR1 DFQATT, CDR2 SNEGSKA (reference sequence). The CDR3 has 15 amino acids. Trimming removed 0 bases from V and 9 bases from J; junction bases left unmatched: 10. The CDR3 coding sequence is TGCAGTGCTAGAGATCCGGGACAGGTAGTAGGTGAGCAGTTCTTC. It is translated as CSARDPGQVVGEQFF.

With respect to this clonotype: An end of the junction does not agree with germline; a read error may underlie this. Here the CDR3 DNA reads TGTGCCAGCAGCGTAGCGAGCAGGGCTGATGAGCAGTTCTTC. It yields the protein CASSVASRADEQFF. The genes are TRBV7-9 and TRBJ2-1, with D perhaps assigned TRBD1 or TRBD2 (5 bases each). This CDR3 is built from 14 residues. Germline lookup yields CDR1 SEHNR and CDR2 FQNEAQ (reference sequence). Full variable domain (rest looked up from reference TRBV7-9 and TRBJ2-1): DTGVSQNPRHKITKRGQNVTFRCDPISEHNRLYWYRQTLGQGPEFLTYFQNEAQLEKSRLLSDRFSAERPKGSFSTLEIQRTEQGDSAMYLCASSVASRADEQFFGPGTRLTVL.

V usage is TRBV15 and J usage is TRBJ1-1, with D perhaps matching TRBD1 (5 bases). CDR3 length: 15 amino acids. Trimming took off 3 bases at V and 0 bases at J, with 11 bases between the two ends. Looked up from germline, CDR1 is LNHNV and CDR2 is YYDKDF (reference sequence). The CDR3 DNA reads as TGTGCCACCAGCAGGATGGCGGGGGTGAACACTGAAGCTTTCTTT. Its translation: CATSRMAGVNTEAFF.

This clonotype was picked up one time. The V call is TRBV20-1, the J call TRBJ1-1; tentatively, D is TRBD1 (6 bases). The CDR3 has 14 amino acids. Trimming took off 8 bases at V and 5 bases at J, with 21 bases between the two ends. Germline assignment: CDR1 DFQATT and CDR2 SNEGSKA (reference sequence). The CDR3 sequence: CSTYRGTGRTEAFF. In DNA, the CDR3 is TGCAGTACCTATAGGGGGACCGGGCGTACTGAAGCTTTCTTT.

The chain employs TRBV25-1 and TRBJ2-1; D may be TRBD2 (5 bases). This CDR3 spans 13 amino acids. V shed 1 base and J shed 6 bases, with 7 bases lying between them. From germline, CDR1 is MGHDK and CDR2 SYGVNS. Written as DNA, the CDR3 is TGTGCCAGCAGTGAATGGGAGCCCAATGAGCAGTTCTTC. This encodes CASSEWEPNEQFF. Together with reference TRBV25-1 and TRBJ2-1, the CDR3 gives the full variable domain: EADIYQTPRYLVIGTGKKITLECSQTMGHDKMYWYQQDPGMELHLIHYSYGVNSTEKGDLSSESTVSRIRTEHFPLTLESARPSHTSQYLCASSEWEPNEQFFGPGTRLTVL.

The count of this clonotype is one. The chain has TRBV12-5 and TRBJ2-4; 7 bases line up with TRBD1. The J call is uncertain, as TRBJ2-7 better fits the DNA end. The CDR3 is 16 amino acids. Germline V gene lookup returns CDR1 LGHNT and CDR2 FRNRAP. CDR3 DNA: TGTGCTAGTGGTTTGGGCGACAGGGTAAGGGGCTACGAGCAGTACTTC. Translated, it gives CASGLGDRVRGYEQYF.

The rearrangement links TRBV7-6 to TRBJ2-7, with D possibly TRBD1 on 6 matching bases. The V and J ends lost 1 base and 7 bases respectively, with 20 bases between them. Germline CDR1 SGHVS, CDR2 FNYEAQ. CDR3 size: 16 residues. This CDR3 reads CASSLGAAGDRPEQYF. CDR3 in DNA: TGTGCCAGCAGCTTAGGTGCGGCAGGGGATCGTCCTGAGCAGTACTTC.

To note about this clonotype: A read error may account for a junction end that differs from germline. V and J are TRBV29-1 and TRBJ1-4; D might be TRBD1 (5 bases). This CDR3 spans 12 amino acids. Germline CDR1 SQVTM, CDR2 ANQGSEA. This CDR3 is CGVVGLREKLFF. The CDR3 coding sequence is TGCGGCGTTGTGGGGCTTAGGGAAAAACTGTTTTTT.

This sequence joins TRBV6-6 and TRBJ1-1, with 7 bases lining up with TRBD1. The CDR3 contains 16 residues. Germline-derived CDR1 and CDR2 are MNHNY and SVGAGI (reference sequence). V shed 4 bases, J shed 0 bases, and the junction held 8 bases outside the gene matches. CDR3 bases: TGTGCCAGCAGTTCCCCCGGGACAGTCATGAACACTGAAGCTTTCTTT. Translation: CASSSPGTVMNTEAFF.

This chain uses TRBV7-2 with TRBJ2-3, with 11 bases matching TRBD2. V dropped 5 bases and J dropped 6; count of bases not matched to a gene: 7. The CDR3 sequence is 15 residues long. From germline, CDR1 is SGHTA and CDR2 FQGNSA. CDR3 in amino acids: CASSASGGRADTQYF. The CDR3 DNA sequence: TGTGCCAGCAGCGCTAGCGGGGGGCGGGCCGATACGCAGTATTTT.

This chain links TRBV20-1 with TRBJ1-1, with D hard to call. The germline gives CDR1 DFQATT, CDR2 SNEGSKA (reference sequence). CDR3 length equals 15 residues. With 7 bases removed from V and 0 bases from J, the gap between germline ends came to 18 bases. The chain's CDR3 is CSGNPAGRMNTEAFF. The CDR3 DNA reads TGCAGTGGAAATCCAGCGGGGAGAATGAACACTGAAGCTTTCTTT.

V and J are TRBV9 and TRBJ2-1; 9 bases line up with TRBD2. From germline, CDR1 is SGDLS and CDR2 YYNGEE. Trimming cost V 2 bases and J 5 bases; bases outside gene matches: 5. This CDR3 is 15 amino acids long. CDR3 in DNA: TGTGCCAGCAGCGTGGGTCTAGCGGGGAACAATGAGCAGTTCTTC. Translating it yields CASSVGLAGNNEQFF.

V usage is TRBV23-1 and J usage is TRBJ2-4; TRBD2 might be the D (6 bases). The end of the DNA is better explained by TRBJ2-7, so the J call may be wrong. TRBV23-1 belongs to the ORF category, with a function that is uncertain. The CDR3 sequence is 19 residues long. The CDR3 spells CASSHSYRVTGELRDEQYF. In DNA form, the CDR3 reads TGCGCCAGCAGTCATTCGTACCGCGTAACGGGGGAATTGAGGGACGAGCAGTACTTC.

This clonotype was recorded only once. Because the CDR3 is missing its conserved closing phenylalanine or tryptophan, this is likely a read error. J is TRBJ2-7 and V is TRBV5-1; possible D gene TRBD1, 5 bases. The CDR3 is made up of 11 amino acids. Germline V gene data show CDR1 as SGHRS and CDR2 as YFSETQ. V was cut by 4 bases and J by 4 bases, with 6 bases left in between. CDR3 in DNA: TGCGCCAGCAGCGACAGTTACGAGCAGTACATA. Its translation is CASSDSYEQYI.

The chain carries TRBV20-1 and TRBJ2-4; 7 positions agree with TRBD2. The ends lost 0 bases at V and 7 bases at J; junction bases unmatched: 6. CDR1 and CDR2 (germline): DFQATT, SNEGSKA (reference sequence). This CDR3 is 14 amino acids long. CDR3 DNA sequence: TGCAGTGCTAGAGATCCGGGGGGAAGGAACATTCAGTACTTC. Its translation is CSARDPGGRNIQYF.

There are a few counts of this clonotype. V and J are TRBV11-2 and TRBJ1-5, with no clear D. Germline CDR1 SGHAT, CDR2 FQNNGV. The CDR3 covers 13 residues. The germline V and J ends were trimmed by 4 bases and 5 bases, with 9 bases remaining between them. Here the CDR3 DNA reads TGTGCCAGCAGCTCCTCAGTGGATCAGCCCCAGCATTTT. Protein: CASSSSVDQPQHF.

The V gene is TRBV12-3 or TRBV12-4, the J gene TRBJ2-3; D uncertain. Trimming pared 5 bases from V and 0 bases from J, leaving 9 bases between. The CDR3 length is 14 residues. This CDR3 is CASSPRESTDTQYF. CDR3 DNA sequence: TGTGCCAGCAGTCCTCGAGAGAGCACAGATACGCAGTATTTT.

The V call is TRBV15, the J call TRBJ1-4; D gene uncertain. With 8 bases removed from V and 8 bases from J, the gap between germline ends came to 15 bases. CDR3 length: 13 residues. Germline V gene data show CDR1 as LNHNV and CDR2 as YYDKDF (reference sequence). The CDR3 sequence is CATRRGGGEKLFF. As DNA, the CDR3 is TGTGCCACCCGTCGAGGTGGAGGGGAAAAACTGTTTTTT.